The sequence of this T cell receptor (beta chain) was determined in a study of blood T cell repertoires in COVID-19. Whole-study context: From T cells, B-cell-depleted T cells, or PBMCs came the material, which was cDNA or gDNA.

This CDR3 has 16 residues. Germline V gene data show CDR1 as SGDLS and CDR2 as YYNGEE. Trimming took off 3 bases at V and 0 bases at J, with 14 bases between the two ends. The method was immunoSEQ multiplex PCR; TCRdb's version includes in-frame clones alone and lacks a portion of them. The sample comprises roughly 310,000 clones, roughly 88% of which are singletons, and roughly 2.9% rests with the top ten. The chain joins TRBV9 to TRBJ2-3; perhaps TRBD2 as D (6 bases). The sequencing sample was made of peripheral blood. This clonotype was sampled from a woman aged 25-40 years with COVID-19, enrolled during active disease. The CDR3 loop is CASSEYSGSSTDTQYF. CDR3 nucleotides: TGTGCCAGCAGCGAGTACAGCGGGTCTAGCACAGATACGCAGTATTTT. Full variable domain (outside the CDR3, taken from reference TRBV9 and TRBJ2-3): DSGVTQTPKHLITATGQRVTLRCSPRSGDLSVYWYQQSLDQGLQFLIQYYNGEERAKGNILERFSAQQFPDLHSELNLSSLELGDSALYFCASSEYSGSSTDTQYFGPGTRLTVL.